The source of this T cell receptor (beta chain) is a study of cytomegalovirus exposure and HLA in healthy donors (dated by TCRdb to 2017 to 2019). For the study in its entirety: An earlier analysis of 587 of the donors reported about 290 Gb of sequence data and roughly 110 million unique TCR beta sequences from some 180 million T cells. A few DR-DQ haplotypes were treated as single units for association and clustering because of strong linkage in the cohort. The number of typed donors differed by locus: about 620-640 for A, B, C, DRB1 and DQB1; 522 for DQA1; 600 to 610 for DPA1; and approximately 450 for DPB1. About 300 gigabases of sequencing data and roughly 90 million unique TCR sequences were included in an early release covering several hundred HLA-typed donors. The study used immunosequencing to profile the T cell repertoires of approximately 630 subjects and linked those repertoires to cytomegalovirus serostatus. A later analysis re-analyzed previously published TCR beta repertoires from 660 or so donors and added high-resolution HLA genotyping to study TCR occurrence patterns. On average, around 230,000 unique TCR beta nucleotide sequences were sequenced per donor among 398 genotyped donors of the cohort, with roughly 18% of those sequences being non-productive. HLA typing included class I and class II loci at four-digit resolution. All discovery cohort repertoires had been generated on a single sequencing platform. Among the approximately 400 genotyped donors, 75% to 90% belonged to the genetic ancestry cluster associated with self-reported Caucasian donors. The study aimed to test whether cataloging public T cell receptors could reveal signatures of past pathogen exposure. An earlier analysis of 587 of the donors used high-throughput TCR beta sequencing to judge whether each TCR beta V gene segment behaved as functional or pseudogenic. Rather than using new phenotypic data, the later analysis identified candidate immune exposures from TCR beta sequences and from how often those sequences occurred across donors. A separate validation cohort of about 110 different subjects was used in addition to the roughly 640-subject first cohort. Alongside the repertoire data, information on donor age, sex, ethnicity and CMV serostatus was compiled. The study combined high-throughput TCR immunosequencing, statistical association of individual TCRs with disease status, and machine learning to predict cytomegalovirus infection status. In a later genetic analysis, genome-wide SNP genotypes for about three fifths of the roughly 670 donors were used, and that subset was treated as a discovery cohort.

Trimming removed 0 bases from V and 4 bases from J, leaving 21 bases between the germline ends. The germline V gene gives CDR1 as SGDLS and CDR2 as YYNGEE. The CDR3 starts with the cysteine, ends with the phenylalanine, and has 18 residues. The kept DNA is CDR3 alone, 54 bases in frame from the first base. About this clone itself: Its antigen has not been determined. It has no much larger one-base neighbor in the sample; base qualities were not kept.

The cohort consisted of 650 to 700 healthy bone marrow donors. At the time of sampling, every cohort member was nominally healthy, though immune exposures that went unrecorded were likely present. The donor tested CMV seropositive, placing the donor among the 289 seropositive members of the cohort. A peripheral blood sample was collected from each donor, and TCR beta sequencing was performed on peripheral blood mononuclear cells. The Qiagen DNeasy Blood Extraction Kit was used to extract genomic DNA from the blood cell samples. The library was made by the immunoSEQ multiplex PCR assay. A mixture of 60 forward primers for TCR Vbeta segments and 13 reverse primers for TCR Jbeta segments was used in the multiplex PCR. Amplification of the CDR3 region of rearranged TCR beta genes was performed with a multiplex PCR assay on genomic DNA. The Illumina HiSeq System was used to sequence the amplified TCR beta libraries as 87-base-pair reads. In the original analysis: A later analysis tallied 80 million to 95 million unique TCR beta chains across the roughly 610 repertoires, and 10 million to 11 million of those chains were shared by two or more donors. To remove PCR and sequencing errors, raw reads were error-corrected and collapsed into unique sequences using a nearest-neighbor algorithm that merged closely related sequences. CDR3 sequences were aligned to IMGT reference sequences to assign V, D and J gene segments. For a sequence to be retained, at least a six-nucleotide match to both a V gene segment and a J gene segment was required. Rearrangements were called productive when the CDR3 lacked stop codons and stayed in frame with V and J; all others were non-productive. Following IMGT convention, CDR3 was defined as the stretch from the second conserved V-encoded cysteine up to the conserved J-encoded phenylalanine. The earlier analysis of about 530 of the donors excluded any sequence lacking an unambiguous match to a single V gene segment. An earlier analysis of fewer than 750 of the donors classified V segments as functional when productive rearrangements were above 56.7% and as segregating when the standard deviation between donors was above 5%. To diagnose cytomegalovirus status from the catalog of TCR beta chain sequences, a statistical classification framework was built. In a later analysis, V and J genes were assigned by comparing TCR nucleotide sequences against IMGT/GENE-DB human TR gene sequences. In a later analysis, CDR3 sequences and most-parsimonious VDJ recombination scenarios were assigned using the TCRdist pipeline. In a later analysis, every TCR beta chain was defined by the combination of its CDR3 amino acid sequence and its V-gene family, and reads without a unique V-gene family were dropped. To address suspected cross-contamination and a sequencing artifact, a later analysis removed over 500 highly shared, low-generation-probability nucleotide sequences. A later analysis calculated a clonal expansion index for each public chain from normalized within-repertoire ranks of inferred template counts. In a later analysis, generation probabilities were computed using a VDJ recombination model fitted to out-of-frame rearrangements, and the results were checked against IGoR. Hypergeometric tests were used in a later analysis to score TCR-TCR, TCR-HLA and TCR-CMV co-occurrence, with a repertoire-size bias correction applied to the TCR pairs. False discovery rates were estimated in a later analysis by permuting HLA or CMV assignments 20 times. In a later analysis, co-occurring TCRs were grouped using DBSCAN, with TCRdist sequence similarity added in when clustering inside HLA-allele-positive subsets. Repertoires with fewer than 30,000 or more than 120,000 public chains, plus five repertoires with anomalous nucleotide sharing, were excluded from co-occurrence clustering. The source is immuneACCESS, and TCRdb retained only in-frame sequences with V and J called. Part of the clones is not carried over; for the studies checked, unresolved V genes explain less than half of this, and the remainder is unexplained. The V and J calls and clone size come from that table; D and trimming were worked out from the DNA. Within this sample are roughly 120,000 clones, with 65% to 80% of them counted one time only. The ten most abundant clones make up approximately 13% of the sample.

What the authors observed across the whole study: According to a later genetic analysis, donors in an Asian-associated ancestry cluster had fewer N-insertions in productive TCRs than the approximately 670-donor mean. When HLA alleles, especially DR and DQ, strongly co-occurred, attributing TCR associations to individual alleles was difficult. In a later analysis, 16,951 TCR beta sequences were associated with specific HLA alleles at a false discovery rate of 0.05. Most CMV-associated TCR beta chains appeared to be HLA-restricted in a later analysis, and the HLA associations seemed to be driven largely by CMV exposure. Broadly in line with IMGT annotations, most TCR beta V segments showed up in productive rearrangements about 90% or about 30% of the time in an earlier analysis of 450 to 600 of the donors. Some IMGT-functional V segments, including TRBV6-2 and TRBV6-3, could not be distinguished by the 87-base-pair reads and were therefore excluded. A later analysis reported that several top co-occurrence clusters appeared linked to parvovirus B19, influenza, CMV and Epstein-Barr virus. Correlated functional status among segregating V segments might reflect linkage disequilibrium, but an unknown experimental factor could not be ruled out. The study listed 164 TCR beta chains as associated with cytomegalovirus. The only immune exposure information available for the cohort was CMV serostatus. In vitro tests confirmed that a few of the cytomegalovirus-associated TCR beta chains recognize cytomegalovirus antigens. A cluster of highly shared sequence variants was judged likely to represent a technical artifact of the sequencing pipeline. A further reported finding was that TCR beta sequences accurately predicted the HLA-A and HLA-B alleles for most subjects in the first cohort. Most TCR sequences were seen in very few donors, while some public TCRs were found in many individuals. The cohort was sequenced for TCR beta chains only, and without alpha or paired-chain data the features that could be detected were limited. Because counts were too low, about 15 rarely observed V segments, including chromosome 9 orphons, were left out of the earlier analysis of some 640 of the donors. According to a later analysis, TCR association rates differed among HLA loci, with DRB1 alleles showing the most associated TCRs and HLA-C alleles showing the fewest. In both the original and validation cohorts, the classifier was reported to diagnose cytomegalovirus status with high specificity and sensitivity. In a later genetic analysis, a missense DCLRE1C variant was associated with V-gene and J-gene trimming of TCR beta chains, and the association was replicated in an independent cohort. A later analysis found that HLA-associated TCR beta chains were more clonally expanded and had lower generation probabilities than equally common non-associated chains. Roughly uniform sequencing depth across donors was assumed in presence/absence analyses, although this assumption may not hold. Because some donors lacked HLA typing at each locus, the association tests relied only on the typed subset. The authors suggested that the approach could potentially be extended to other disease states and immunological phenotypes.

The sequenced material came from PBMCs. This receptor was identified in a woman aged 55-69 years in good health and CMV-seropositive. Recombination joined TRBV9 with TRBJ2-3; the D gene is perhaps TRBD2, from 5 matching bases. The CDR3 reads as follows: CASSVAPRVASGADTQYF. The DNA sequence is TGTGCCAGCAGCGTAGCTCCGAGGGTAGCCTCCGGGGCAGATACGCAGTATTTT.